This TCR beta chain stems from a study of vaccination effects on CD4 cells after COVID-19. Sequencing used immunoSEQ multiplex PCR; TCRdb keeps in-frame clones, though not all of them. The sample lists tens of thousands of clones; about 81% were seen once. Remarks on this clone: The antigen remains unidentified.

This CDR3 is 16 amino acids long. With 5 bases removed from V and 2 bases from J, the gap between germline ends came to 19 bases. Germline values: CDR1 SGHRS, CDR2 YFSETQ. CD4+ T cells specific for antigen were expanded with viral peptide pools by the ViraFEST assay before sequencing. Around day 10 of culture, CD4+ T cells were separated out. Either the mRNA-1273 or the BNT162b2 vaccine was given to participants as two doses. V and J are TRBV5-1 and TRBJ1-2; TRBD1 is a possible D gene (5 bases). This TCR was recovered from a human donor who received a COVID-19 vaccine. The sequences come from CD4+ T cells from PBMCs cultured with HCoV-229E spike peptides, collected after COVID-19 vaccination. CDR3 protein: CASSPDPGRVNYGYTF. The DNA of the CDR3 is TGCGCCAGCAGTCCGGACCCAGGGAGGGTCAACTATGGCTACACCTTC.